This TCR beta chain is from a study of cytomegalovirus exposure and HLA in healthy donors. Primers for the PCR totalled 60 Vbeta and 13 Jbeta. Original analysis: Tens of millions of unique TCR beta chains, about 12 million shared, were counted in a later analysis. The assay was immunoSEQ multiplex PCR, and TCRdb's table has in-frame clones only and misses some. That table gives V, J and clone size, and the DNA gave D and trimming. The data hold about 150,000 clones, with 63% observed a single time. Concerning this clone: The antigen remains undetermined.

General study results and limits: A later analysis found TCR association rates differed by HLA locus, highest for DRB1 and lowest for HLA-C. Productive rates of about 90% or about 30% were seen for most TCR beta V segments in an earlier analysis. In a later analysis, several top co-occurrence clusters appeared linked to parvovirus B19, influenza, CMV and Epstein-Barr virus.

Material for sequencing was PBMCs. The sequence was collected from a woman in her sixties in good health and CMV-seropositive.

The CDR3: CASRDGGVKNIQYF. As DNA, the CDR3 is TGTGCCAGCAGAGATGGAGGGGTCAAAAACATTCAGTACTTC. V is TRBV7-9 and J is TRBJ2-4; D perhaps matches TRBD2 (6 bases). The V gene's germline CDR1 is SEHNR and CDR2 FQNEAQ (reference sequence). The CDR3 has 14 amino acids. V lost 6 bases and J 3 bases, leaving 12 bases between the germline ends.